This T cell receptor (beta chain) originates from a study of read filtering for tumor transcriptome and immune sequencing. Study background: DNase treatment preceded whole-transcriptome library preparation. RNA-seq yielded only roughly 75 to 1,300 TCR reads, IR-seq about 4.05 to 11 million. Study-wide results and caveats: Even smaller IR-seq throughput identified most shared clonotypes.

This clonotype was found many times. Its specificity is unknown. The library was built from roughly 400 ng RNA with molecular barcoded adaptors for alpha/delta and beta/gamma chains. TCRdb fed the reads into MiXCR, producing one record per CDR3 protein. The table shows about 62,000 distinct CDR3 sequences, with about 19% occurring only once. Specimen: a population of CD138-negative cells sorted from bone marrow. The TCR was taken from a donor aged 40 or over with multiple myeloma.

CDR3 protein: CASSLGVRLSNEQFF. The CDR3 DNA reads as TGTGCCAGCAGCTTAGGGGTTCGGCTGAGCAATGAGCAGTTCTTC. This chain connects TRBV11-2 to TRBJ2-1; D ambiguous. V lost 1 base and J 6 bases, leaving 13 bases between the germline ends. Germline CDR1 is SGHAT and CDR2 is FQNNGV. The CDR3 sequence is 15 residues long.